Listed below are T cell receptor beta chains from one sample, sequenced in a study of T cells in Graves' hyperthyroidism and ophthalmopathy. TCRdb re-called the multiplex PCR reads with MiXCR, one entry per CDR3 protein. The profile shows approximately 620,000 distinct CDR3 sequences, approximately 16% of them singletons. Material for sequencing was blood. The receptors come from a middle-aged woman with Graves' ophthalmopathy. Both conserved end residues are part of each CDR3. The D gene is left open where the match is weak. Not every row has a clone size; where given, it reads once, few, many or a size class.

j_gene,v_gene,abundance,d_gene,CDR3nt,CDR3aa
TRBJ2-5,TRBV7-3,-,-,TGCGCCAGCAGCCAGGCTAGGTTGGTGGGAGAGACCCAGTACTTC,CASSQARLVGETQYF
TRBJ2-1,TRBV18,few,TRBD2,TGTGCCAGCTCACCGAAGGGAGGGGTTGATTGGGATGAGCAGTTCTTC,CASSPKGGVDWDEQFF
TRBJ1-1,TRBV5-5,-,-,TGTGCCAGCAGCTTTGCCGGGGGTACCTCCCGGAGTGAAGCTTTCTTT,CASSFAGGTSRSEAFF
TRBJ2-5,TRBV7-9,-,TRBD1,TGTGCCAGCAGCATCGGGACAGGGCCTTTAGAGACCCAGTACTTC,CASSIGTGPLETQYF
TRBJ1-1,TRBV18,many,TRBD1,TGTGCCAGCTCACCCCCGGGACAGGACTACACTGAAGCTTTCTTT,CASSPPGQDYTEAFF
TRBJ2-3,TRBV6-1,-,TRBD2,TGTGCCAGCAGTGAAGGTAGCGGGGTGAATACGCAGTATTTT,CASSEGSGVNTQYF
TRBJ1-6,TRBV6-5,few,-,TGTGCCAGCAGTTACGGAGACAAACCCGGCGTTTCACCCCTCCACTTT,CASSYGDKPGVSPLHF
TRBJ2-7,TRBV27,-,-,TGTGCCAGCAGTTTATGGCAGGGGTCCTACGAGCAGTACTTC,CASSLWQGSYEQYF
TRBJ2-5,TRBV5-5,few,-,TGTGCCAGCAGCCTGGCGTACGAGACCCAGTACTTC,CASSLAYETQYF
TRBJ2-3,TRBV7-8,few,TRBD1,TGTGCCAGCAGCCCCGGGACAGGGGGCGCCTCGGATACGCAGTATTTT,CASSPGTGGASDTQYF
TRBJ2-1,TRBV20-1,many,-,TGCAGTGCTAGAGTAACAGCCAGCTCCTACAATGAGCAGTTCTTC,CSARVTASSYNEQFF
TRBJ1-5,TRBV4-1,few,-,TGCGCCAGCAGCCAAGTTGGCCTAATCCAGCCCCAGCATTTT,CASSQVGLIQPQHF
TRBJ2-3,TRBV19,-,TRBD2,TGTGCCAGTTCGCTAGCGGGGAGGCCAGATACGCAGTATTTT,CASSLAGRPDTQYF
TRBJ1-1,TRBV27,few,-,TGTGCCAGCAGTTTAATGGTGGGCACTGAAGCTTTCTTT,CASSLMVGTEAFF
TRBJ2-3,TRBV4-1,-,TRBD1,TGCGCCAGCTCTGACTCGGACAGGATCGAAGATACGCAGTATTTT,CASSDSDRIEDTQYF
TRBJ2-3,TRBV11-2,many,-,TGTGCCAGCAGCTTAGTTAGCGTAGATACGCAGTATTTT,CASSLVSVDTQYF
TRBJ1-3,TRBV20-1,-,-,TGCAGTGCCAGTCCCGGGGGTGGAGTACGAAACACCATATATTTT,CSASPGGGVRNTIYF
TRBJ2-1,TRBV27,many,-,TGTGCCAGCAGTTTCGGACTACCCTCCTTCAATGAGCAGTTCTTC,CASSFGLPSFNEQFF
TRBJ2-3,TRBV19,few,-,TGTGCCAGTAGTATAGATATATCCGGGAGCACAGATACGCAGTATTTT,CASSIDISGSTDTQYF
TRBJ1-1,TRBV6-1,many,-,TGTGCCAGCAGTTATGGTGTAGGGGGGCCGAACACTGAAGCTTTCTTT,CASSYGVGGPNTEAFF
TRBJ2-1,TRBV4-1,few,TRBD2,TGCGCCAGCAGCACCGGACTAGCGGGAGGGCCAACTCACAATGAGCAGTTCTTC,CASSTGLAGGPTHNEQFF
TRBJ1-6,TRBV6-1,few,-,TGTGCCAGCAGTGGAGGGAGCTCCTATAATTCACCCCTCCACTTT,CASSGGSSYNSPLHF
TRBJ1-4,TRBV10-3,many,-,TGTGCCATGTTAAGACAGGATAATGAAAAACTGTTTTTT,CAMLRQDNEKLFF
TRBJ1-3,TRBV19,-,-,TGTGCCAGTAGTTCCACTCCGAACGGTTTTATCTCTGGAAACACCATATATTTT,CASSSTPNGFISGNTIYF
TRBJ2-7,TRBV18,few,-,TGTGCCAGCTCACCACCAGAAGCCCGGGGGCAGGGCGAGCAGTACTTC,CASSPPEARGQGEQYF
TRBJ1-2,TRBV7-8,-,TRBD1,TGTGCCAGCAGCGGCGACAGGGGAACGTATGGCTACACCTTC,CASSGDRGTYGYTF
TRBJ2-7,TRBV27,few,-,TGTGCCAGCAGTAACGGGGCCTACGAGCAGTACTTC,CASSNGAYEQYF
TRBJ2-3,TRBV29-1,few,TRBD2,TGCAGCGTTGGAGGAGCGGGGGGGCCGGATACGCAGTATTTT,CSVGGAGGPDTQYF
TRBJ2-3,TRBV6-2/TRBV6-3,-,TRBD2,TGTGCCAGCAGTAACCGGGGGGGAATGTTTGATACGCAGTATTTT,CASSNRGGMFDTQYF
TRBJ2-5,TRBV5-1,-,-,TGCGCCAGCAGCTTGGATGGTTTAGGCATTCAAGAGACCCAGTACTTC,CASSLDGLGIQETQYF
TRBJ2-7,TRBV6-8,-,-,TGTGCCAGCAGACCAGACATGTTCCCCACATGGTCCTACGAGCAGTACTTC,CASRPDMFPTWSYEQYF
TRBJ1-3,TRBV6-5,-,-,TGTGCCAGCAGTCACCAGACAGCTAGAGGAAACACCATATATTTT,CASSHQTARGNTIYF
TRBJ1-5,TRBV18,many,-,TGTGCCAGCTCACTAGACCGGGGGCCTCCCCAGCATTTT,CASSLDRGPPQHF
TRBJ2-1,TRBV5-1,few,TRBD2,TGCGCCAGCAGCTTGGGGTACCCGCTAGCGGGGTCAAACAATGAGCAGTTCTTC,CASSLGYPLAGSNNEQFF
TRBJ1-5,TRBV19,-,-,TGTGCCAGCTGGGGAGGGAGTCAGCCCCAGCATTTT,CASWGGSQPQHF
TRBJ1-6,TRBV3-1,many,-,TGTGCCAGCAGCCAAGATTTGGTCGGACGTACCCTCCACTTT,CASSQDLVGRTLHF
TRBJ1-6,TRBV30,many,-,TGTGCCTGGAGCGAGGGACAATGGGGCGTTGGGTCACCCCTCCACTTT,CAWSEGQWGVGSPLHF
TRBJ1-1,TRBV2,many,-,TGTGCCAGCAGTGTCTCGGGTTTGAACACTGAAGCTTTCTTT,CASSVSGLNTEAFF
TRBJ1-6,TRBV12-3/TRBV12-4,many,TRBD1,TGTGCCAGCAGTTTAGCGCCAGGGGGCTATTCACCCCTCCACTTT,CASSLAPGGYSPLHF
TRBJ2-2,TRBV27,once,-,TGTGCCAGCAGCTCCACTAGATATAACACCGGGGAGCTGTTTTTT,CASSSTRYNTGELFF
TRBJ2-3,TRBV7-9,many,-,TGTGCCAGCAGCTCCTCGGTCTACACAGATACGCAGTATTTT,CASSSSVYTDTQYF
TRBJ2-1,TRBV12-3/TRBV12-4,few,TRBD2,TGTGCCAGCCTCGGAGCATGGACTAGCAATGAGCAGTTCTTC,CASLGAWTSNEQFF
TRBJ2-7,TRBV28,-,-,TGTGCCCGCAGTTTATTTACCGAGCAGTACTTC,CARSLFTEQYF
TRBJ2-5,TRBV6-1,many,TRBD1,TGTGCCAGCACCTCCGGGACAGGGGGCGGTGAGACCCAGTACTTC,CASTSGTGGGETQYF
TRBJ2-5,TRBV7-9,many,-,TGTGCCAGCAGCTTAGTGGTGGAAGAGACCCAGTACTTC,CASSLVVEETQYF
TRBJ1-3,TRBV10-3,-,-,TGTGCCATCAGTGATTTCTTGAATAACCCTGGAAACACCATATATTTT,CAISDFLNNPGNTIYF
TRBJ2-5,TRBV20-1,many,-,TGCAGTGCTAGCGAACCCCTGGAGACCCAGTACTTC,CSASEPLETQYF
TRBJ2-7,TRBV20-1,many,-,TGCAGTGCCCCGCTGGAGGACTCCTACGAGCAGTACTTC,CSAPLEDSYEQYF
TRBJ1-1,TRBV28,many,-,TGTGCCAGCAGTACCGCGGGAGAGACAGGGAACACTGAAGCTTTCTTT,CASSTAGETGNTEAFF
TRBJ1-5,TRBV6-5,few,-,TGTGCCAGCAGTTACTCGAGGCAGGGGAGTCAGCCCCAGCATTTT,CASSYSRQGSQPQHF
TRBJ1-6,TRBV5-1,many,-,TGCGCCAGCAGCTTGGGTAGTAATTCACCCCTCCACTTT,CASSLGSNSPLHF
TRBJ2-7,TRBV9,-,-,TGTGCCAGCAGCGTAGGCAGGTCAGCCTTGGGCGAGCAGTACTTC,CASSVGRSALGEQYF
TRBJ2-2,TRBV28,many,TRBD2,TGTGCCAGCAGTTTGGCTAGCGGGGCGAACACCGGGGAGCTGTTTTTT,CASSLASGANTGELFF